This T cell receptor beta chain was identified in a study of memory CD4+ T cells and cytomegalovirus serostatus. At the level of the study: This sample comes from healthy Belgian adults, eight or nine CMV seropositive, roughly 22 seronegative.

Here immunoSEQ multiplex PCR was the method, and the copy in TCRdb shows in-frame clones only, minus some. Of about 64,000 clones listed, around 77% were seen once; the top ten hold 0.7% to 0.9%. The sort gate was single viable CD3+CD4+CD8-CD45RO+ cells for memory CD4+ T cells. Germline lookup yields CDR1 SGHAT and CDR2 FQDESV (reference sequence). Deletions cut 6 bases from V and 4 bases from J, with 12 bases between. The CDR3 loop spans 13 amino acids. Sequencing was done on a sample of memory CD4+ T cells from blood. V and J are TRBV11-1 and TRBJ1-1, with D uncertain. The source is an adult in good health and CMV-seronegative. CDR3 in amino acids: CASRLAAGTEAFF. CDR3 DNA sequence: TGTGCCAGCAGACTAGCAGCAGGCACTGAAGCTTTCTTT.